This TCR beta chain was recovered during a study of T cell clonality in common variable immunodeficiency. Study-wide points: In common variable immunodeficiency, TCR beta chains reportedly carried fewer deletions and N-nucleotide insertions.

The CDR3 is made up of 15 amino acids. Germline V gene lookup returns CDR1 MNHEY and CDR2 SVGEGT. There are many counts of this clone. The target antigen is unknown. One junction end disagrees with the germline gene, perhaps due to a read error. The CDR3 is cut off 3 residues early in the read; its end comes from the germline J gene. The data were produced by immunoSEQ multiplex PCR, yet TCRdb's version contains in-frame clones alone and is incomplete. Captured here are roughly 28,000 clones, none seen once; the top ten comprise more than 10%. This chain links TRBV6-2 or TRBV6-3 with TRBJ1-5; D not certain. The TCR sequence derives from a person aged 18 to 70 in good health. Input material: peripheral blood mononuclear cells. Incomplete CDR3 DNA: TGTGCCAGCAGTCACTCCATACGGGTCGGTCAGCCC. This encodes CASSHSIRVGQP. The whole CDR3 sequence is CASSHSIRVGQPQHF.